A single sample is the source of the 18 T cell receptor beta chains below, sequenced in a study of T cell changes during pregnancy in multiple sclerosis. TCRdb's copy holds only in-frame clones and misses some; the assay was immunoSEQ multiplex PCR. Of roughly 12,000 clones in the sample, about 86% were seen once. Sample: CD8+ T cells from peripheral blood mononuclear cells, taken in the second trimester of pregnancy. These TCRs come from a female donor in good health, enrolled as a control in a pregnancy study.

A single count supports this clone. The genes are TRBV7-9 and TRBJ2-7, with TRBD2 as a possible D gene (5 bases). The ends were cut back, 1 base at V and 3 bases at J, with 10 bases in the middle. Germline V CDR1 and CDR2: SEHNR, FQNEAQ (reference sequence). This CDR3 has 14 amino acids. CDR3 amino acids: CASSLVAGVYEQYF. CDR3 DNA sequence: TGTGCCAGCAGCTTAGTTGCGGGTGTCTACGAGCAGTACTTC.

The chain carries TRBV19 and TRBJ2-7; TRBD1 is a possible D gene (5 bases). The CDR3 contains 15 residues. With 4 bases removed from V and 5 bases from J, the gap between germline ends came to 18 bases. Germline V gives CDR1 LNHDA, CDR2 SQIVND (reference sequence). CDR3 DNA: TGTGCCAGTAGTAGTATAGGGGCAGGCTTTGACGAGCAGTACTTC. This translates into CASSSIGAGFDEQYF.

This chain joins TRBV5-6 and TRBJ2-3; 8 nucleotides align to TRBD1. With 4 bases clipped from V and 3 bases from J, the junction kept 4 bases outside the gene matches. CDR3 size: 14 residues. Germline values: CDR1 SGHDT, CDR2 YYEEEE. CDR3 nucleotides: TGTGCCAGCAGCGGGGACAGGTGGACAGATACGCAGTATTTT. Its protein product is CASSGDRWTDTQYF.

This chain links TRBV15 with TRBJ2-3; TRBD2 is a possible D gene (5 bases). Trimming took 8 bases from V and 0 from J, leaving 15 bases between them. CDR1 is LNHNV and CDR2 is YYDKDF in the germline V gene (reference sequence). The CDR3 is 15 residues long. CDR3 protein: CATSLLAASTDTQYF. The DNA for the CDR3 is TGTGCCACCTCACTCCTAGCTGCTAGCACAGATACGCAGTATTTT.

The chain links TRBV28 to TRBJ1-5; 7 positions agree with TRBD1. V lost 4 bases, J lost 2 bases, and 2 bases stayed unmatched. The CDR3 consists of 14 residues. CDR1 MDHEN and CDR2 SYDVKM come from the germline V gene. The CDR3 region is CASSSTGGNQPQHF. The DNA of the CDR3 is TGTGCCAGCAGTTCAACAGGGGGCAATCAGCCCCAGCATTTT.

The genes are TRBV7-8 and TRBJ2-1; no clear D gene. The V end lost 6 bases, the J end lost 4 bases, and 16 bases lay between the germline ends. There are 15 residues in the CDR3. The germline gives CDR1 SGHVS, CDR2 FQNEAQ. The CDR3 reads CASSTDLGRYNEQFF. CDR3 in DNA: TGTGCCAGCAGTACCGACTTGGGTCGGTACAATGAGCAGTTCTTC.

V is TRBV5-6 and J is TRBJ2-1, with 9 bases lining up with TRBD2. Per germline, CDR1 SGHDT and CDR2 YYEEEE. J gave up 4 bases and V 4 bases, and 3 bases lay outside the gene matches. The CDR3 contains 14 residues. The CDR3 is CASSPTSGYNEQFF. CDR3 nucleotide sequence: TGTGCCAGCAGCCCGACTAGCGGATACAATGAGCAGTTCTTC.

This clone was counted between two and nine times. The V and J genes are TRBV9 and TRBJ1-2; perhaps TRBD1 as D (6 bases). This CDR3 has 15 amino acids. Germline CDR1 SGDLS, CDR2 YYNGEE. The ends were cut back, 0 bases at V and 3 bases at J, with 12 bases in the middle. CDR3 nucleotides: TGTGCCAGCAGCGTAGCTCTACAGGGAGACTATGGCTACACCTTC. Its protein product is CASSVALQGDYGYTF.

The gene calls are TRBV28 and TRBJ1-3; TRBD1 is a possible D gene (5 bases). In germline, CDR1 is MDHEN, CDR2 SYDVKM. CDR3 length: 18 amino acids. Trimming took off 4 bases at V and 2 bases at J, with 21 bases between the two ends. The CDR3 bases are TGTGCCAGCAGTTCGCTCAGGGCCCTGACACAGCCTGGAAACACCATATATTTT. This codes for CASSSLRALTQPGNTIYF.

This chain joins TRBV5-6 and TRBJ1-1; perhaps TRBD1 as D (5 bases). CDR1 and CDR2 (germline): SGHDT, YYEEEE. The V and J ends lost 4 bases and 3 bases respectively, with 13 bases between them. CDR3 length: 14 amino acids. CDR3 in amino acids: CASSPGGGDTEAFF. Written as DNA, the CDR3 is TGTGCCAGCAGCCCGGGGGGGGGAGACACTGAAGCTTTCTTT.

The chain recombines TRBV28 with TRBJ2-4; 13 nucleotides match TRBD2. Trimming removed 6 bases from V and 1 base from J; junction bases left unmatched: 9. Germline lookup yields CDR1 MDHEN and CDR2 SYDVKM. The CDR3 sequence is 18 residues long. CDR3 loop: CASRLTSGGAGAKNIQYF. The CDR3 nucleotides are TGTGCCAGCAGGTTAACTAGCGGGGGGGCCGGGGCCAAAAACATTCAGTACTTC.

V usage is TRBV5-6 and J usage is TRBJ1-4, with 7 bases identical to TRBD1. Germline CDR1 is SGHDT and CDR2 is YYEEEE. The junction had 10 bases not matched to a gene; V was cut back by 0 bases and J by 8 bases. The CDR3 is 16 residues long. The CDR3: CASSLDRQGQWEKLFF. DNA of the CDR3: TGTGCCAGCAGCTTGGATCGACAGGGCCAATGGGAAAAACTGTTTTTT.

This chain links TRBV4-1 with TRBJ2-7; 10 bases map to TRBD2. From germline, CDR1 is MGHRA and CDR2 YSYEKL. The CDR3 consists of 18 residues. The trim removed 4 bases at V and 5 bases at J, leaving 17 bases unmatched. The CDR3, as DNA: TGCGCCAGCAGCCGCGTCATCCCAAGCGGGAGGGCCCTCAACGAGCAGTACTTC. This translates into CASSRVIPSGRALNEQYF.

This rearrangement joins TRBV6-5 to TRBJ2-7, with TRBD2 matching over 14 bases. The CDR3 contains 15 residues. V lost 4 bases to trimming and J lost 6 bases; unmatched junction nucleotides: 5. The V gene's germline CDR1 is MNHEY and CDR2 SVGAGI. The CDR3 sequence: CASSSGTSGSGEQYF. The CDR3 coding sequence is TGTGCCAGCAGTTCGGGGACTAGCGGGAGTGGCGAGCAGTACTTC.

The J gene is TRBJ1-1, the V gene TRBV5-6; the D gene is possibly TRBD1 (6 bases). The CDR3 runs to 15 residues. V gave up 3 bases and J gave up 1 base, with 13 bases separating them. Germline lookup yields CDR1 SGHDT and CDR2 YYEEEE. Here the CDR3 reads CASSWGRGANTEAFF. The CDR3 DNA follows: TGTGCCAGCAGCTGGGGTCGGGGGGCGAACACTGAAGCTTTCTTT.

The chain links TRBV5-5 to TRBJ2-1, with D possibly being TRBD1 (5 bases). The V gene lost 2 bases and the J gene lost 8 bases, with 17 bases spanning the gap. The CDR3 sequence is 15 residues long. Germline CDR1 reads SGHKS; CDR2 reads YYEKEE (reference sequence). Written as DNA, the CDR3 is TGTGCCAGCAGCTTCCCACTGACAGAGGCCGATGAGCAGTTCTTC. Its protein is CASSFPLTEADEQFF.

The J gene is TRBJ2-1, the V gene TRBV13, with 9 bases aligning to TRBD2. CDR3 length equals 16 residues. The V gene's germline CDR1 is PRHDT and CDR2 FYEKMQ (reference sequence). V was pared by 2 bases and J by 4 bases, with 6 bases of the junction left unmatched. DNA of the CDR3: TGTGCCAGCAGCTTACGAGCGGGAGGAGTATACAATGAGCAGTTCTTC. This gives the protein CASSLRAGGVYNEQFF. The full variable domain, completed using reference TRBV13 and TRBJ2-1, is AAGVIQSPRHLIKEKRETATLKCYPIPRHDTVYWYQQGPGQDPQFLISFYEKMQSDKGSIPDRFSAQQFSDYHSELNMSSLELGDSALYFCASSLRAGGVYNEQFFGPGTRLTVL.

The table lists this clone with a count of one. In nucleotides, the CDR3 is TGTGCCAGTACCCCAGGTCTGTCCTCCTACGAGCAGTACTTC. This encodes CASTPGLSSYEQYF. This sequence joins TRBV19 and TRBJ2-7; D is unclear. This CDR3 has 14 residues. The germline V gene has CDR1 LNHDA and CDR2 SQIVND (reference sequence). V lost 7 bases, J lost 0 bases, and 13 bases lay in between. The full variable domain, with the rest looked up from reference TRBV19 and TRBJ2-7, is DGGITQSPKYLFRKEGQNVTLSCEQNLNHDAMYWYRQDPGQGLRLIYYSQIVNDFQKGDIAEGYSVSREKKESFPLTVTSAQKNPTAFYLCASTPGLSSYEQYFGPGTRLTVT.